Below are 9 T cell receptor beta chains sequenced from a single sample in a study of T cell repertoires in aging, cancer and after chemotherapy. TCR beta rearrangements were amplified from peripheral blood genomic DNA. Rearranged V-D-J TRB sequences were amplified with a mixed TRB-A/B primer pool. Using its own MiXCR run on the multiplex PCR reads, TCRdb lists one record per CDR3 protein. The sample has about 1,300 distinct CDR3 sequences; just under 30% are singletons. Sequences were obtained from blood. These receptors originate from a human donor with a solid tumor.

The chain is built from TRBV7-9 and TRBJ1-3; D is unclear. This CDR3 comprises 14 residues. Germline V gene lookup returns CDR1 SEHNR and CDR2 FQNEAQ (reference sequence). The V gene lost 4 bases and the J gene lost 0 bases, with 7 bases spanning the gap. The CDR3 reads CASSWANSGNTIYF. CDR3 coding DNA: TGTGCCAGCAGCTGGGCGAACTCTGGAAACACCATATATTTT.

The chain combines TRBV6-2 or TRBV6-3 with TRBJ2-3; 7 bases are shared with TRBD2. V was clipped by 10 bases and J by 6 bases; unmatched bases: 16. Germline V gene lookup returns CDR1 MNHEY and CDR2 SVGEGT. CDR3 length equals 15 residues. CDR3 sequence: CATQRGDAWYDTQYF. The CDR3 DNA sequence: TGTGCCACTCAACGGGGGGACGCCTGGTACGATACGCAGTATTTT.

Judged by abundance, this clonotype is large (0.1 to 1%). This chain joins TRBV6-5 and TRBJ2-7, with 7 bases aligning to TRBD1. Germline V lookup: CDR1 MNHEY, CDR2 SVGAGI. V dropped 6 bases and J dropped 3; count of bases not matched to a gene: 8. The CDR3 consists of 14 residues. CDR3 amino acids: CASSTVGGRYEQYF. The CDR3 region has the DNA TGTGCCAGCAGCACCGTAGGGGGCCGCTACGAGCAGTACTTC.

The V gene is TRBV5-1, the J gene TRBJ2-7; maybe TRBD2 (5 bases). The V and J ends lost 4 bases and 5 bases respectively, with 16 bases between them. The CDR3 is 14 amino acids. The V gene's germline CDR1 is SGHRS and CDR2 YFSETQ. CDR3 sequence: CASSREVGRNEQYF. CDR3 nucleotides: TGCGCCAGCAGCCGGGAAGTGGGAAGGAACGAGCAGTACTTC.

In this sample, this clonotype is large. The DNA for the CDR3 is TGTGCCTGGAGTAGGAGGGGCCTCTATAATTCACCCCTCCACTTT. This sequence encodes CAWSRRGLYNSPLHF. The chain couples TRBV30 to TRBJ1-6, with a weak D call TRBD1 (5 bases). The V gene's germline CDR1 is GTSNPN and CDR2 SVGIG (reference sequence). Trimming took 2 bases from V and 3 from J, leaving 11 bases between them. This CDR3 has 15 residues.

There are a few counts of this clonotype. J is TRBJ1-3 and V is TRBV6-5; no clear D. Per germline, CDR1 MNHEY and CDR2 SVGAGI. Between the trimmed V and J ends, which lost 5 bases and 0 bases, there was a span of 14 bases. This CDR3 region has 16 residues. CDR3 protein: CASSEAVVNSGNTIYF. The CDR3 bases are TGTGCCAGCAGTGAAGCGGTGGTAAACTCTGGAAACACCATATATTTT.

This rearrangement joins TRBV6-5 to TRBJ1-1; 8 bases align to TRBD1. The V segment lost 4 bases and the J segment 4 bases; nucleotides outside the gene matches: 17. Looked up from germline, CDR1 is MNHEY and CDR2 is SVGAGI. The CDR3 loop spans 18 amino acids. CDR3 in DNA: TGTGCCAGCAGTTCCTTCCTCCTTACGACAGGGGTTAGCACTGAAGCTTTCTTT. This encodes CASSSFLLTTGVSTEAFF.

This sequence joins TRBV5-6 and TRBJ2-4, with D possibly being TRBD2 (6 bases). CDR1 is SGHDT, CDR2 YYEEEE, per germline. Trimming took 0 bases from V and 11 from J, leaving 15 bases between them. This CDR3 has 14 amino acids. The CDR3 DNA reads TGTGCCAGCAGCTTGGGAGAGGTGGGAGGTCTTCAGTACTTC. Its translation: CASSLGEVGGLQYF. Based on the CDR3 plus reference TRBV5-6 and TRBJ2-4, the full variable domain is DAGVTQSPTHLIKTRGQQVTLRCSPKSGHDTVSWYQQALGQGPQFIFQYYEEEERQRGNFPDRFSGHQFPNYSSELNVNALLLGDSALYLCASSLGEVGGLQYFGAGTRLSVL.

The chain links TRBV19 to TRBJ2-1; 11 bases fit TRBD2. CDR3 length equals 15 residues. Germline trimming cut 8 bases from V and 6 bases from J; bases unmatched to any gene: 9. Germline CDR1 LNHDA, CDR2 SQIVND (reference sequence). Here the CDR3 DNA reads TGTGCCAGTTCCACCGTAGCGGGAGGGAGCAATGAGCAGTTCTTC. Protein: CASSTVAGGSNEQFF. The whole variable domain, remainder taken from reference TRBV19 and TRBJ2-1, is DGGITQSPKYLFRKEGQNVTLSCEQNLNHDAMYWYRQDPGQGLRLIYYSQIVNDFQKGDIAEGYSVSREKKESFPLTVTSAQKNPTAFYLCASSTVAGGSNEQFFGPGTRLTVL.